This T cell receptor (beta chain) was documented in a study of response to subunit inactivated influenza vaccine. Study-wide results and caveats: Each seasonal influenza vaccination recruits few new T cells, the authors suggested.

Using its own MiXCR run on the RT-PCR reads, TCRdb lists one record per CDR3 protein. Here the sample spans around 790,000 distinct CDR3 sequences, less than 25% being singletons. For this clonotype: What it binds is not known.

Unmatched junction bases numbered 8, after V lost 7 bases and J lost 2 bases. CDR1 and CDR2 from the germline V gene are MDHEN and SYDVKM. The CDR3 loop spans 15 amino acids. The chain has TRBV28 and TRBJ2-3, with 8 positions matching TRBD2. The sequences come from PBMCs from blood, collected 5 to 6 days after vaccination. This clonotype originated in a man aged 50-60 years who received an inactivated influenza vaccine. CDR3 bases: TGTGCCAGCACCGAACTAGCGGAACACACAGATACGCAGTATTTT. Translation: CASTELAEHTDTQYF.